This entry lists 31 T cell receptor beta chains sequenced from one sample in a study of blood T cells in healthy people across ages. Combining a sample-barcoded 5' primer with a J-beta primer mix, a second PCR ran for 7 to 11 cycles. Via MiXCR, TCRdb re-called the 5' RACE reads, giving one row per CDR3 protein. The table includes approximately 1,700,000 distinct CDR3 sequences, about two fifths detected once. Sequenced material: blood. The receptor set was obtained from a human donor in good health.

This clonotype appeared a few times. The chain joins TRBV27 to TRBJ2-3; the D gene is possibly TRBD1 (5 bases). Germline V gene sequence: CDR1 MNHEY, CDR2 SMNVEV (reference sequence). V lost 5 bases, J lost 5 bases, and 20 bases lay in between. This CDR3 has 16 residues. CDR3 protein: CASSPRRRELLDTQYF. The DNA for the CDR3 is TGTGCCAGCAGTCCCCGCCGCAGGGAACTTCTAGATACGCAGTATTTT.

This clonotype was recorded at least ten times. The chain is built from TRBV7-2 and TRBJ2-5; D might be TRBD1 (6 bases). The CDR3 spans 13 residues. Between the trimmed V and J ends, which lost 4 bases and 5 bases, there was a span of 11 bases. CDR1 is SGHTA and CDR2 is FQGNSA in the germline V gene. The CDR3 sequence is CASSWGLRETQYF. The CDR3 DNA reads as TGTGCCAGCAGCTGGGGGCTTCGGGAGACCCAGTACTTC.

This clonotype appeared a few times. This chain connects TRBV29-1 to TRBJ2-7; 8 positions agree with TRBD2. In germline, CDR1 is SQVTM, CDR2 ANQGSEA. CDR3 length equals 14 residues. Losses at the gene ends were 6 bases for V and 5 bases for J; bases not matched to a gene: 12. The DNA for the CDR3 is TGCAGCGTCCGGCCACGGGGGGGCCTGGACGAGCAGTACTTC. Protein product: CSVRPRGGLDEQYF.

This clonotype appeared a single time. The V gene is TRBV7-9, the J gene TRBJ1-1; tentative D call: TRBD1 (5 bases). Germline CDR1 and CDR2: SEHNR and FQNEAQ (reference sequence). Trimming stripped 8 bases from V and 1 base from J, with 14 bases between. The CDR3 runs 14 residues. In nucleotides, the CDR3 is TGTGCCAGCTTTTTGGGAGGGGCGAACACTGAAGCTTTCTTT. Protein sequence: CASFLGGANTEAFF. The variable domain in full, with the rest retrieved from reference TRBV7-9 and TRBJ1-1, is DTGVSQNPRHKITKRGQNVTFRCDPISEHNRLYWYRQTLGQGPEFLTYFQNEAQLEKSRLLSDRFSAERPKGSFSTLEIQRTEQGDSAMYLCASFLGGANTEAFFGQGTRLTVV.

This clonotype was detected many times. The junction departs from the called germline gene at one end, perhaps through a read error. The chain has TRBV5-1 and TRBJ2-3; tentatively, D is TRBD2 (5 bases). Looked up from germline, CDR1 is SGHRS and CDR2 is YFSETQ. The CDR3 spans 14 residues. CDR3 protein: CASSLGGPTDTQYF. In nucleotides, the CDR3 is TGTGCCAGCAGCTTAGGCGGGCCCACAGATACGCAGTATTTT.

The chain recombines TRBV29-1 with TRBJ2-1; a weak D match, TRBD2 (5 bases). With 3 bases removed from V and 5 bases from J, the gap between germline ends came to 5 bases. The CDR3 is made up of 11 amino acids. Per the germline V gene, CDR1 is SQVTM and CDR2 is ANQGSEA. This CDR3 is CSVERDNEQFF. CDR3 bases: TGCAGCGTTGAGAGGGACAATGAGCAGTTCTTC.

This chain uses TRBV2 with TRBJ2-3; D uncertain. The CDR3 runs to 13 residues. Trimming shortened V by 7 bases and J by 2 bases, and 10 bases separated the two germline ends. Per germline, CDR1 SNHLY and CDR2 FYNNEI. The CDR3 reads CASIGLDTDTQYF. The CDR3 coding sequence is TGTGCCAGCATCGGCCTAGACACAGATACGCAGTATTTT.

V is TRBV7-2 and J is TRBJ2-7, with TRBD1 matching over 9 bases. The germline V gene has CDR1 SGHTA and CDR2 FQGNSA. The CDR3 contains 15 residues. The J segment lost 3 bases and the V segment lost 5 bases, leaving 8 bases of the junction unmatched. CDR3 sequence: CASSPRQGVGYEQYF. In DNA, the CDR3 is TGTGCCAGCAGCCCCCGACAGGGGGTCGGCTACGAGCAGTACTTC.

This clonotype was found a few times. The genes are TRBV4-3 and TRBJ2-3; D is uncertain. V was clipped by 2 bases and J by 2 bases, with 5 bases between them. Germline V CDR1 and CDR2: LGHNA, YSLEER. CDR3 length: 13 residues. The CDR3 spells CASSQFDTDTQYF. The DNA of the CDR3 is TGCGCCAGCAGCCAATTTGACACAGATACGCAGTATTTT.

The sample holds a few counts of this clonotype. The chain combines TRBV21-1 with TRBJ2-7. TRBV21-1 has pseudogene status. The CDR3 covers 15 residues. This CDR3 is CASSKGAGRTYEQYF. Here the CDR3 DNA reads TGTGCCAGCAGCAAAGGGGCAGGAAGGACCTACGAGCAGTACTTC.

This clonotype has only a few counts. The chain links TRBV7-6 to TRBJ1-2; 7 nucleotides line up with TRBD1. Looked up from germline, CDR1 is SGHVS and CDR2 is FNYEAQ. This CDR3 spans 14 amino acids. Trimming cost V 2 bases and J 5 bases; bases outside gene matches: 5. CDR3 residues: CASSLNSGQYGYTF. The DNA for the CDR3 is TGTGCCAGCAGCTTAAATTCGGGACAGTATGGCTACACCTTC.

The sample holds a few counts of this clonotype. The V gene is TRBV5-5, the J gene TRBJ2-6; tentative D call: TRBD2 (6 bases). CDR1 and CDR2 (germline): SGHKS, YYEKEE (reference sequence). This CDR3 contains 16 residues. Trimming removed 4 bases from V and 1 base from J, with 12 bases in between. The CDR3: CASSPREASGANVLTF. The CDR3 DNA follows: TGTGCCAGCAGCCCCAGGGAGGCATCTGGGGCCAACGTCCTGACTTTC.

V gene TRBV10-3 combines with J gene TRBJ2-1; perhaps TRBD1 as D (5 bases). With 4 bases removed from V and 8 bases from J, the gap between germline ends came to 12 bases. CDR1 and CDR2 from the germline V gene are ENHRY and SYGVKD. CDR3 length: 13 amino acids. CDR3 coding DNA: TGTGCCATCAGTGTGCAGGGAAGGGATGAGCAGTTCTTC. This translates into CAISVQGRDEQFF.

Worth noting for this clonotype: A much larger clone sits a single nucleotide away, making a read error possible. CDR3 residues: CAISGGDTDTQYF. For the CDR3, the DNA is TGTGCCATCAGCGGGGGGGACACAGATACGCAGTATTTT. The rearrangement joins TRBV10-3 to TRBJ2-3, with 8 bases that match TRBD2. The CDR3 has 13 residues. J was trimmed by 2 bases and V by 6 bases; bases with no gene match: 1. CDR1 is ENHRY and CDR2 is SYGVKD in the germline V gene.

On this clonotype itself: The germline gene is not matched at one end of the junction; a read error may be the cause. The chain combines TRBV6-6 with TRBJ1-5; D remains ambiguous. This CDR3 has 14 amino acids. Germline V gene lookup returns CDR1 MNHNY and CDR2 SVGAGI (reference sequence). The CDR3 sequence is CVSRNHSRYHPQHF. The CDR3 DNA is TGTGTCAGCAGGAACCACAGTAGATATCACCCCCAGCATTTT.

The chain joins TRBV3-1 to TRBJ1-2; D call uncertain. The ends were cut back, 0 bases at V and 7 bases at J, with 15 bases in the middle. CDR3 length equals 15 residues. The germline gives CDR1 LGHDT, CDR2 YNNKEL (reference sequence). CDR3 protein: CASSQEQTTGRGYTF. In nucleotides, the CDR3 is TGTGCCAGCAGCCAAGAGCAAACTACCGGACGTGGCTACACCTTC.

V usage is TRBV12-3 or TRBV12-4 and J usage is TRBJ2-3; TRBD1 might be the D (6 bases). The germline V and J ends were trimmed by 2 bases and 4 bases, with 13 bases remaining between them. The CDR3 contains 15 residues. The CDR3 region is CASSLRRGIPDTQYF. The DNA for the CDR3 is TGTGCCAGCAGTTTACGCAGGGGCATCCCAGATACGCAGTATTTT.

This clonotype was found a few times. This chain links TRBV20-1 with TRBJ2-6; no clear D. V shed 1 base and J shed 4 bases, with 14 bases lying between them. Germline V lookup: CDR1 DFQATT, CDR2 SNEGSKA (reference sequence). The length of the CDR3 is 16 residues. CDR3: CSARVSASPGANVLTF. CDR3 sequence (DNA): TGCAGTGCTAGAGTATCGGCTTCCCCCGGGGCCAACGTCCTGACTTTC.

The chain recombines TRBV4-3 with TRBJ2-1; 12 bases agree with TRBD2. The CDR3 is made up of 16 amino acids. CDR1 LGHNA and CDR2 YSLEER come from the germline V gene. After removal of 2 bases from V and 6 bases from J, the junction contained 5 bases not matched to a gene. This CDR3 is CASSQFPTSGGNEQFF. The CDR3 coding sequence is TGCGCCAGCAGCCAATTCCCGACTAGCGGGGGCAATGAGCAGTTCTTC.

In its sample, this clonotype was seen a few times. The genes are TRBV5-6 and TRBJ1-2; a possible D gene is TRBD1 (5 bases). This CDR3 spans 13 amino acids. Germline CDR1 is SGHDT and CDR2 is YYEEEE. Trimming removed 2 bases at V and 4 bases at J, with 9 bases between. The CDR3: CASSFGTLYGYTF. The CDR3 region has the DNA TGTGCCAGCAGCTTTGGGACCCTCTATGGCTACACCTTC.

This clonotype was seen only a few times. The junction shows a germline mismatch at one end, possibly a read error. The rearrangement uses TRBV6-2 or TRBV6-3 and TRBJ2-7, with TRBD1 as a possible D gene (5 bases). The length of the CDR3 is 15 residues. Germline values: CDR1 MNHEY, CDR2 SVGEGT. CDR3 in amino acids: CASSYSIQGSDEQYF. The DNA for the CDR3 is TGTGCCAGCAGTTACTCGATTCAGGGCTCCGACGAGCAGTACTTC.

V is TRBV7-9 and J is TRBJ2-4; no clear D. The DNA end is a closer match to TRBJ2-7, so the J assignment may be wrong. Germline V gene lookup returns CDR1 SEHNR and CDR2 FQNEAQ (reference sequence). CDR3 length equals 15 residues. The CDR3 region is CASSPGSIVSYEQYF. The CDR3, as DNA: TGTGCCAGCAGTCCCGGGTCCATCGTATCCTACGAGCAGTACTTC.

The J gene is TRBJ2-3, the V gene TRBV20-1, with D perhaps being TRBD1 or TRBD2 (5 bases each). Trimming shortened V by 0 bases and J by 2 bases, and 12 bases separated the two germline ends. CDR3 length: 15 amino acids. Germline values: CDR1 DFQATT, CDR2 SNEGSKA (reference sequence). The CDR3 spells CSARDQGDPTDTQYF. The CDR3 DNA follows: TGCAGTGCTAGAGATCAAGGGGACCCCACAGATACGCAGTATTTT.

This clonotype was counted only a few times. This rearrangement joins TRBV20-1 to TRBJ2-6; D gene unclear. The germline V and J ends were trimmed by 3 bases and 2 bases, with 2 bases remaining between them. CDR3 length: 12 residues. The germline V gene has CDR1 DFQATT and CDR2 SNEGSKA (reference sequence). CDR3 in amino acids: CSASTGANVLTF. The CDR3 coding sequence is TGCAGTGCTAGTACTGGGGCCAACGTCCTGACTTTC.

This clonotype appeared a few times. The chain recombines TRBV6-6 with TRBJ1-2; the match to TRBD1 covers 8 bases. V gave up 6 bases and J gave up 6 bases; unmatched junction bases: 18. This CDR3 comprises 17 residues. Germline CDR1 MNHNY, CDR2 SVGAGI (reference sequence). CDR3 nucleotide sequence: TGTGCCAGCAGGCGCCGGGACAGGTTCGCCCTAAGGGATGGCTACACCTTC. It specifies CASRRRDRFALRDGYTF.

This clonotype was observed a few times. This chain connects TRBV7-2 to TRBJ1-1; no clear D. Deletions cut 5 bases from V and 1 base from J, with 26 bases between. This CDR3 is 19 amino acids long. Germline V gene sequence: CDR1 SGHTA, CDR2 FQGNSA. The CDR3, as DNA: TGTGCCAGCAGCCCTAGTATGCTAGTCGTACCCCTTGGGAACACTGAAGCTTTCTTT. This translates into CASSPSMLVVPLGNTEAFF.

The chain employs TRBV20-1 and TRBJ2-5; 9 positions agree with TRBD2. The CDR3 extends over 17 amino acids. Trimming at V came to 6 bases and at J to 2 bases, leaving 16 bases not matched to a gene. The germline CDR1 and CDR2 sequences are DFQATT and SNEGSKA (reference sequence). CDR3 amino acids: CSAPGPGGGGVQETQYF. CDR3 nucleotide sequence: TGCAGTGCCCCCGGTCCTGGTGGCGGGGGGGTACAAGAGACCCAGTACTTC.

This clonotype was counted between two and nine times. J is TRBJ2-5 and V is TRBV4-3, with 10 bases lining up with TRBD2. The length of the CDR3 is 16 residues. In germline, CDR1 is LGHNA, CDR2 YSLEER. V shed 2 bases, J shed 1 base, and the junction held 4 bases outside the gene matches. CDR3 coding DNA: TGCGCCAGCAGCCAACTAGCGGGGGCCCTCCAAGAGACCCAGTACTTC. It encodes CASSQLAGALQETQYF.

This sequence joins TRBV20-1 and TRBJ1-2; D possibly corresponds to TRBD1 (5 bases). CDR3 length: 13 residues. In germline, CDR1 is DFQATT, CDR2 SNEGSKA (reference sequence). V lost 3 bases, J lost 4 bases, and 12 bases lay in between. The CDR3 nucleotides are TGCAGTGCTAGTCGCAGGGAGGTCTATGGCTACACCTTC. Its protein product is CSASRREVYGYTF.

The gene calls are TRBV4-3 and TRBJ1-4; 7 bases align to TRBD1. The V and J ends lost 0 bases and 6 bases, in that order; junction bases with no gene match: 10. CDR1 and CDR2 (germline): LGHNA, YSLEER. The CDR3 loop spans 17 amino acids. Here the CDR3 reads CASSQEATTGRDEKLFF. The CDR3, as DNA: TGCGCCAGCAGCCAAGAAGCTACGACAGGGAGGGATGAAAAACTGTTTTTT.

V is TRBV29-1 and J is TRBJ1-1; D is unclear. V dropped 3 bases and J dropped 3 bases, with 14 bases sitting between them. Germline lookup yields CDR1 SQVTM and CDR2 ANQGSEA. This CDR3 has 14 residues. CDR3 sequence reads: CSVDWVSSYTEAFF. The CDR3 nucleotides read TGCAGCGTTGATTGGGTAAGCAGTTACACTGAAGCTTTCTTT.